This is a list of T cell receptor beta chains from one sample in a study of cytomegalovirus exposure and HLA in healthy donors. TCRdb's table, derived via immunoSEQ multiplex PCR, lists solely in-frame clones and lacks some. The sample has 150,000 to 200,000 clones, around 62% seen once; the top ten hold 2.5% to 3.5%. Sequencing was done on a sample of PBMCs. The source is a man between 35 and 55 years old in good health and CMV-seronegative. CDR3s leave out the opening cysteine and the closing phenylalanine or tryptophan. D genes are given only for firm matches. Clone size is stated in some rows and not others, as once, few, many or a class when expanded.

clone_size j_call v_call d_call cdr3_aa
. TRBJ2-1 TRBV6-5 . ASRTQAPSYNEQF
. TRBJ2-7 TRBV21-1 . ASSGGLAADEQY
. TRBJ1-6 TRBV28 . ASTLRPNSYNSPLH
. TRBJ2-1 TRBV5-6 TRBD2 ASSLGGGRGNEQF
. TRBJ2-1 TRBV29-1 TRBD2 SVGGTSAKSYNEQF
. TRBJ2-2 TRBV7-9 TRBD2 ASSQRGTNTGELF
few TRBJ2-1 TRBV10-2 TRBD2 ASSERGGSGGDNEQF
. TRBJ1-4 TRBV18 TRBD1 ASSPTGGTNEKLF
. TRBJ2-7 TRBV5-8 TRBD1 ASRRTGVDEQY
. TRBJ2-5 TRBV5-5 . ASSMFTRGLETQY
. TRBJ2-1 TRBV6-5 TRBD2 AGGGELGSYNEQF
. TRBJ2-3 TRBV7-2 TRBD2 ASSLGLAGGTDTQY
. TRBJ2-2 TRBV7-6 . ASNPGTNVRTGELF
few TRBJ1-4 TRBV5-1 TRBD1 ASSPGQPNEKLF
. TRBJ2-2 TRBV19 TRBD2 ASSIGGGLAGAGELF
. TRBJ1-2 TRBV7-2 TRBD1 ASSLPRGNGYT
few TRBJ2-7 TRBV5-1 TRBD1 ASSLNRGEQY